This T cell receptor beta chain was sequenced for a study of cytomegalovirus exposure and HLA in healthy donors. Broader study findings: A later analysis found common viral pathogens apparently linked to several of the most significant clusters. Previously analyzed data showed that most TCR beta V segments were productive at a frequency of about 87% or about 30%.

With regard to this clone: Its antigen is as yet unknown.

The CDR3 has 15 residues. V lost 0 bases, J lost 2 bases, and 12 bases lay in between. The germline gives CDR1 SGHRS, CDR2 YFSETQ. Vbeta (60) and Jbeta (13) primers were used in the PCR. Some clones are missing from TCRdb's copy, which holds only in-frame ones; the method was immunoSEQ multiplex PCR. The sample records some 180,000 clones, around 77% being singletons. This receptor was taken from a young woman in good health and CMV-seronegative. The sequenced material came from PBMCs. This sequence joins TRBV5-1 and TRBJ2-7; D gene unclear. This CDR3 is CASSLVTIRTYEQYF. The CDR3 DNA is TGCGCCAGCAGCTTGGTAACTATTCGTACCTACGAGCAGTACTTC.